This T cell receptor beta chain emerged from a study of human T cells and chemical hapten exposure. Source study methods: Samples held a median of roughly 100,000 TCRs, range about 23,224–750,000. TCRdb re-called the RACE reads with MiXCR, one entry per CDR3 protein. Clone size and V and J calls follow TCRdb, not the original study. Counted here are 100,000 or so distinct CDR3 sequences, roughly a tenth occurring once; the ten biggest clones make up less than 2.5%. The CDR3 runs 16 residues. Germline assignment: CDR1 ENHRY and CDR2 SYGVKD. V shed 3 bases and J 1 base; nucleotides not matched to a gene: 8. As to time point: patch test 1, 2 weeks after DPC sensitization. Treatment given: therapeutic diphenylcyclopropenone sensitization with weekly scalp DPC.

Source: whole blood, taken in connection with sensitization to the hapten diphenylcyclopropenone (DPC). This receptor was identified in a man between 35 and 55 years old with alopecia areata. Some clones in this sample may be carry-over from other donors' samples. The V gene is TRBV10-3, the J gene TRBJ2-7, with 8 bases fitting TRBD1. CDR3 DNA sequence: TGTGCCATCAGTGATAGGGGACAGGATCTTTCCTACGAGCAGTACTTC. It codes for CAISDRGQDLSYEQYF.